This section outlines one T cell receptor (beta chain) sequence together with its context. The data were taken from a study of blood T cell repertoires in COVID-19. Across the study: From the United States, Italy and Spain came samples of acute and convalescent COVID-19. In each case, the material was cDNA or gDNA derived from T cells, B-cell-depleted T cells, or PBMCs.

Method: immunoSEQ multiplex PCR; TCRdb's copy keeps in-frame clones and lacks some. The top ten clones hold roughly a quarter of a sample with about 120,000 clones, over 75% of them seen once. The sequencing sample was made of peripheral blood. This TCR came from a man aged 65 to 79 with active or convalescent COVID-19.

CDR3 DNA: TGTGCCAGCAGGGGACAGGGGGTAGCCAAAAACATTCAGTACTTC. Residues: CASRGQGVAKNIQYF. V usage is TRBV28 and J usage is TRBJ2-4, with 11 nucleotides matching TRBD1. J lost 0 bases, V lost 6 bases, and 1 base had no gene match. Germline V CDR1 and CDR2: MDHEN, SYDVKM. This CDR3 has 15 amino acids. The full variable domain, its missing parts supplied by reference TRBV28 and TRBJ2-4, is DVKVTQSSRYLVKRTGEKVFLECVQDMDHENMFWYRQDPGLGLRLIYFSYDVKMKEKGDIPEGYSVSREKKERFSLILESASTNQTSMYLCASRGQGVAKNIQYFGAGTRLSVL.